The sequence of this T cell receptor beta chain was determined in a study of shared clonotypes between healthy human individuals. Study observations and caveats: Sequencing depth was expected to affect clonotype sharing among donors. With a handful of donors compared, around 5% of naive CD4 clonotypes were shared.

The assay was carried out at the deep level. Data came from immunoSEQ multiplex PCR; TCRdb stores just in-frame clones and leaves some out. The table records hundreds of thousands of clones, more than 70% of them present only once. For this clone: As yet, its antigen is unknown.

A CD45RA-negative memory subset and a CD45RA+ naive subset were separated from the CD4+ cells. The source of this sequence is a woman under 40 in good health. Source material: memory CD4+ T cells sorted from blood. Specified subset: CD45RA-negative fraction.

This CDR3 is CASSPTGTGGDGYTF. DNA for the CDR3: TGTGCCAGCTCACCGACCGGGACAGGGGGCGATGGCTACACCTTC. The chain joins TRBV18 to TRBJ1-2; the match to TRBD1 covers 12 bases. The CDR3 runs to 15 residues. V lost 3 bases and J lost 6; bases outside the gene matches: 5. Germline loops: CDR1 KGHSH, CDR2 LQKENI.